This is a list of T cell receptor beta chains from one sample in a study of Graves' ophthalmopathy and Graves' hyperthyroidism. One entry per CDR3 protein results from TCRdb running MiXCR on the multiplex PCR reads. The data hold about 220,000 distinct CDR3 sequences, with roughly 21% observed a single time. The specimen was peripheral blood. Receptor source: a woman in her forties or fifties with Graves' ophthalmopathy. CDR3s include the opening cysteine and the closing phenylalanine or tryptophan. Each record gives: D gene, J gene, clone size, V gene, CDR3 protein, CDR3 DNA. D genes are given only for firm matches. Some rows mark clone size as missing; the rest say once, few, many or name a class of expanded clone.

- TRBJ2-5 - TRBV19 CASSKTGRGETQYF TGTGCCAGTAGTAAGACAGGTAGAGGAGAGACCCAGTACTTC
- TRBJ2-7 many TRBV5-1 CASSRDQTYEQYF TGCGCCAGCAGCAGGGACCAAACCTACGAGCAGTACTTC
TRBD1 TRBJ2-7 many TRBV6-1 CASRGQGKQYF TGTGCCAGCAGGGGACAGGGGAAGCAGTACTTC
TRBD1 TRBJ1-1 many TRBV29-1 CSVEGTGNTEAFF TGCAGCGTTGAGGGGACAGGGAACACTGAAGCTTTCTTT
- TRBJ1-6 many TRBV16 CASSQSWQNSPLHF TGTGCCAGCAGCCAATCTTGGCAAAATTCACCCCTCCACTTT
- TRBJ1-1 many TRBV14 CASSHSQGFTEAFF TGTGCCAGCAGCCATTCACAGGGTTTCACTGAAGCTTTCTTT
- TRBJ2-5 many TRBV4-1 CASSQETGYQETQYF TGCGCCAGCAGCCAAGAGACGGGGTACCAAGAGACCCAGTACTTC
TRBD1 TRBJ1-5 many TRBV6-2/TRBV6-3 CASSWDSRNQPQHF TGTGCCAGCAGCTGGGACAGCCGCAATCAGCCCCAGCATTTT
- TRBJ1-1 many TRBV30 CAWSRSRRKSEAFF TGTGCCTGGAGTCGTTCGCGACGGAAATCTGAAGCTTTCTTT
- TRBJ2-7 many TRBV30 CAWSQRGGSYEQYF TGTGCCTGGAGTCAGCGTGGAGGCTCCTACGAGCAGTACTTC
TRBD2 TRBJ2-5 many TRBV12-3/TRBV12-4 CASRTSGGQETQYF TGTGCCAGCAGGACTAGCGGGGGACAAGAGACCCAGTACTTC
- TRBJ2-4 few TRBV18 CASSPVEVAKNIQYF TGTGCCAGCTCTCCAGTGGAGGTAGCCAAAAACATTCAGTACTTC
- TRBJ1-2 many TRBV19 CASTRWADRGYTF TGTGCCAGTACCCGGTGGGCTGACCGTGGCTACACCTTC
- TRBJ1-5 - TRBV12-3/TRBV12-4 CASSSQTDTPQHF TGTGCCAGCAGTTCCCAGACGGACACGCCCCAGCATTTT
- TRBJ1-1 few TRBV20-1 CSASVDTEAFF TGCAGTGCTAGCGTAGACACTGAAGCTTTCTTT
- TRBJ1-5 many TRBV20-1 CSASPPNQPQHF TGCAGTGCTAGCCCGCCCAATCAGCCCCAGCATTTT
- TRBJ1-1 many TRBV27 CASRAYLNTEAFF TGTGCCAGCAGGGCGTACTTGAACACTGAAGCTTTCTTT
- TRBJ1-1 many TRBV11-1 CASSLSSEPWSETEAFF TGTGCCAGCAGCTTGTCCAGTGAACCGTGGTCTGAGACTGAAGCTTTCTTT
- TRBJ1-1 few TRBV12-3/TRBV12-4 CASASLRANTEAFF TGTGCCAGCGCCTCCTTGCGGGCGAACACTGAAGCTTTCTTT
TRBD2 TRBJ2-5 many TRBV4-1 CASSQSGRTQETQYF TGCGCCAGCAGCCAAAGCGGGAGGACACAAGAGACCCAGTACTTC